The 18 T cell receptor beta chains listed next were all sequenced from one sample in a study of early T cells in non-severe SARS-CoV-2 infection. MiXCR, run by TCRdb on the 5' RACE reads, gives a single entry per CDR3 protein. Of about 110,000 distinct CDR3 sequences listed, approximately 12% are singletons. The material sequenced was whole blood, taken at baseline. These receptors were obtained from an adult who was a healthcare worker with PCR-confirmed SARS-CoV-2 infection or an uninfected control (not recorded which).

The sample holds a few counts of this clonotype. The chain uses TRBV20-1 and TRBJ1-1; possible D gene TRBD1, 5 bases. The ends were cut back, 6 bases at V and 5 bases at J, with 19 bases in the middle. Germline CDR1 reads DFQATT; CDR2 reads SNEGSKA (reference sequence). The CDR3 extends over 14 amino acids. CDR3 region: CSAARDGEGTEAFF. In DNA form, the CDR3 reads TGCAGTGCGGCCCGGGACGGAGAAGGTACTGAAGCTTTCTTT.

Many counts were recorded for this clonotype. The chain joins TRBV11-2 to TRBJ1-4; D remains unclear. V gave up 5 bases and J gave up 9 bases, with 25 bases separating them. This CDR3 has 17 residues. Looked up from germline, CDR1 is SGHAT and CDR2 is FQNNGV. CDR3 nucleotides: TGTGCCAGCAGCAAGCCGGGAAGCTCCGGCCCCAGTAAAAAACTGTTTTTT. This codes for CASSKPGSSGPSKKLFF.

The rearrangement joins TRBV4-1 to TRBJ2-1; the D gene is possibly TRBD2 (6 bases). V was clipped by 3 bases and J by 6 bases, with 18 bases between them. The length of the CDR3 is 16 residues. Germline CDR1 is MGHRA and CDR2 is YSYEKL. The CDR3 coding sequence is TGCGCCAGCAGCCAGGAGCGGGCAGGGAGACGCAATGAGCAGTTCTTC. As protein: CASSQERAGRRNEQFF.

The V and J genes are TRBV5-1 and TRBJ1-4; D is uncertain. Trimming removed 1 base from V and 3 bases from J, with 10 bases in between. CDR1 and CDR2 (germline): SGHRS, YFSETQ. The length of the CDR3 is 15 residues. CDR3 sequence: CASSLLGTPNEKLFF. Written as DNA, the CDR3 is TGCGCCAGCAGCTTGTTGGGCACTCCTAATGAAAAACTGTTTTTT.

V is TRBV12-3 or TRBV12-4 and J is TRBJ1-5, with TRBD1 matching over 9 bases. V trimming: 1 base; J trimming: 2 bases; junction bases outside the gene matches: 3. The CDR3 totals 16 residues. The CDR3: CASSLEGQGGNQPQHF. The CDR3 bases are TGTGCCAGCAGTTTAGAGGGACAGGGTGGCAATCAGCCCCAGCATTTT.

This clonotype was picked up a small number of times. The rearrangement uses TRBV6-5 and TRBJ1-5; D call uncertain. CDR1 is MNHEY and CDR2 is SVGAGI in the germline V gene. This CDR3 is built from 14 residues. V was trimmed by 5 bases and J by 3 bases, leaving 11 bases between them. The CDR3 is CASSPDGYNQPQHF. DNA for the CDR3: TGTGCCAGCAGTCCGGACGGGTACAATCAGCCCCAGCATTTT.

This clonotype has a handful of counts. This sequence joins TRBV2 and TRBJ1-4, with 8 nucleotides matching TRBD1. The CDR3 spans 13 residues. Germline V gene data show CDR1 as SNHLY and CDR2 as FYNNEI. V lost 6 bases and J lost 8; bases outside the gene matches: 5. CDR3 loop: CASRQDRDEKLFF. The CDR3 DNA follows: TGTGCCAGCAGACAGGACAGGGACGAAAAACTGTTTTTT.

The V call is TRBV19, the J call TRBJ1-2; tentative D call: TRBD1 (6 bases). CDR3 size: 17 residues. Looked up from germline, CDR1 is LNHDA and CDR2 is SQIVND (reference sequence). Trimming stripped 7 bases from V and 3 bases from J, with 24 bases between. CDR3 amino acids: CASMAGAVRGFDYGYTF. The CDR3, as DNA: TGTGCCAGTATGGCGGGGGCAGTCCGAGGCTTTGACTATGGCTACACCTTC.

In its sample, this clonotype was seen a few times. The chain recombines TRBV28 with TRBJ2-3; possibly TRBD1 for D (7 bases). The CDR3 length is 15 residues. The V end was cut by 7 bases, the J end by 7 bases, with 21 bases between. Germline V CDR1 and CDR2: MDHEN, SYDVKM. The CDR3 nucleotides are TGTGCCAGCACTCGCGGGGACAGAGGGAGGAATACGCAGTATTTT. Protein: CASTRGDRGRNTQYF. Combining the CDR3 with reference TRBV28 and TRBJ2-3 gives the whole variable domain DVKVTQSSRYLVKRTGEKVFLECVQDMDHENMFWYRQDPGLGLRLIYFSYDVKMKEKGDIPEGYSVSREKKERFSLILESASTNQTSMYLCASTRGDRGRNTQYFGPGTRLTVL.

The CDR3 DNA follows: TGTGCCAGCAGTTACTCCCCGCCTAGCGGCCTAAGCACAGATACGCAGTATTTT. It translates to CASSYSPPSGLSTDTQYF. This chain links TRBV6-5 with TRBJ2-3, with TRBD2 matching 7 bases. The V and J ends lost 0 bases and 0 bases, in that order; junction bases with no gene match: 9. The CDR3 extends over 18 amino acids. In germline, CDR1 is MNHEY, CDR2 SVGAGI.

The rearrangement links TRBV6-6 to TRBJ2-1; 8 nucleotides match TRBD1. The V segment lost 5 bases and the J segment 9 bases; nucleotides outside the gene matches: 12. This CDR3 contains 15 residues. Germline CDR1 MNHNY, CDR2 SVGAGI (reference sequence). The CDR3 nucleotides read TGTGCCAGCAGTCCTGCCAGGGGGCTCCTGGGTGAGCAGTTCTTC. Its protein is CASSPARGLLGEQFF.

The chain employs TRBV9 and TRBJ2-7, with D unresolved. The germline V gene has CDR1 SGDLS and CDR2 YYNGEE. V lost 0 bases to trimming and J lost 4 bases, with 11 bases between them. The CDR3 is 14 amino acids. CDR3: CASSVEGTGYEQYF. CDR3 nucleotide sequence: TGTGCCAGCAGCGTAGAAGGAACCGGGTACGAGCAGTACTTC.

This clonotype was seen a handful of times. The chain employs TRBV20-1 and TRBJ2-1; D is unresolved. From germline, CDR1 is DFQATT and CDR2 SNEGSKA (reference sequence). The CDR3 extends over 15 amino acids. V was pared by 0 bases and J by 6 bases, with 15 bases between. In nucleotides, the CDR3 is TGCAGTGCTAGAGAAGTAACCATACCCTTCAATGAGCAGTTCTTC. Amino acid sequence: CSAREVTIPFNEQFF.

The chain has TRBV6-1 and TRBJ2-7; TRBD2 agrees at 10 bases. V was pared by 6 bases and J by 3 bases, with 5 bases of the junction left unmatched. The CDR3 has 14 amino acids. Germline CDR1 reads MNHNS; CDR2 reads SASEGT. CDR3 residues: CASRAGTSVYEQYF. DNA of the CDR3: TGTGCCAGCAGGGCCGGGACTAGCGTCTACGAGCAGTACTTC.

This clonotype was observed a handful of times. The chain links TRBV5-4 to TRBJ2-1; TRBD2 agrees at 8 bases. The trim removed 0 bases at V and 7 bases at J, leaving 6 bases unmatched. This CDR3 has 15 amino acids. Germline V gives CDR1 SGHNT, CDR2 YYREEE (reference sequence). The CDR3 nucleotides read TGTGCCAGCAGCTTGGTTGCGGGGGGCTTGAATGAGCAGTTCTTC. This sequence encodes CASSLVAGGLNEQFF.

This clonotype came up a few times. The chain combines TRBV3-1 with TRBJ2-1, with D possibly being TRBD2 (5 bases). Deletions cut 2 bases from V and 9 bases from J, with 8 bases between. Germline CDR1 reads LGHDT; CDR2 reads YNNKEL (reference sequence). The CDR3 has 12 residues. In DNA, the CDR3 is TGTGCCAGCAGCCAATTGGACTTTGAGCAGTTCTTC. Translation gives CASSQLDFEQFF.

This clonotype was picked up a small number of times. The J gene is TRBJ2-5, the V gene TRBV21-1; TRBD1, the D gene given by the table, was not confirmed from the DNA. TRBV21-1 is termed a pseudogene. This CDR3 region has 15 residues. This chain's CDR3 is CASSPSGTGEETQYF. CDR3 in DNA: TGTGCCAGCAGCCCCTCCGGGACAGGGGAAGAGACCCAGTACTTC.

The chain carries TRBV20-1 and TRBJ2-3, with a tentative D call TRBD2 (7 bases). The CDR3 loop spans 16 amino acids. Germline assignment: CDR1 DFQATT and CDR2 SNEGSKA (reference sequence). V was trimmed by 0 bases and J by 2 bases, leaving 15 bases between them. The CDR3 is CSARDTRGGNTDTQYF. CDR3 DNA: TGCAGTGCTAGAGATACAAGGGGGGGGAACACAGATACGCAGTATTTT.